This paragraph covers one T cell receptor (beta chain) sequence. The cohort comprised adults aged roughly 18 to 95 years residing in approximately 25 US areas. Participants reported their clinical history, and cohort assignment relied on those reports. For recovered donors of Cohort 3, there were two negative PCRs, clearance, or symptom resolution. The data belong to a study of blood T cell repertoires in COVID-19. Original processing notes: Nucleated cell number was recorded as an estimate derived from reference gene primer amplification. TCRdb's copy holds only in-frame clones and misses some; the assay was immunoSEQ multiplex PCR. V and J calls and clone size are as listed in that table; D and trimming were resolved from the DNA. The sample holds 370,000 or so clones, more than 75% seen once. The sequence was obtained from a man aged 25 to 40 who had recovered from COVID-19. The sample consisted of PBMCs or T cells enriched from blood (not recorded which).

The CDR3 region is CAISGTGGSLPGYTF. The CDR3, as DNA: TGTGCCATCAGTGGAACAGGGGGTTCCCTTCCTGGCTACACCTTC. The rearrangement links TRBV10-3 to TRBJ1-2; 8 bases fit TRBD1. Germline V gene sequence: CDR1 ENHRY, CDR2 SYGVKD. Trimming at V came to 4 bases and at J to 7 bases, leaving 11 bases not matched to a gene. This CDR3 comprises 15 residues.